The 21 T cell receptor beta chains in this list originate from one sample, sequenced in a study of control samples from healthy donors and cancer patients. TCRdb's table, derived via immunoSEQ multiplex PCR, lists solely in-frame clones and lacks some. Counted here are tens of thousands of clones, 83% occurring once; the ten biggest clones make up less than 20%. Sequencing input: blood. Every receptor here comes from a man aged 60 to 69 in good health.

This clone was seen only a few times. The chain recombines TRBV29-1 with TRBJ2-7, with a weak D call TRBD1 (5 bases). In germline, CDR1 is SQVTM, CDR2 ANQGSEA. The CDR3 covers 12 residues. V lost 3 bases, J lost 6 bases, and 12 bases lay in between. CDR3 region: CSVEGQGAEQYF. The CDR3 DNA reads as TGCAGCGTTGAGGGCCAGGGTGCCGAGCAGTACTTC.

The chain recombines TRBV19 with TRBJ2-4; TRBD1 matches at 8 bases. In germline, CDR1 is LNHDA, CDR2 SQIVND (reference sequence). V gave up 5 bases and J gave up 0 bases; unmatched junction bases: 12. The CDR3 is made up of 18 amino acids. In DNA, the CDR3 is TGTGCCAGTAGTTCTACCCCTCGACAGGGGCTAGCCAAAAACATTCAGTACTTC. Protein: CASSSTPRQGLAKNIQYF.

This sequence joins TRBV3-1 (or the pseudogene TRBV3-2) and TRBJ2-7; no clear D gene. The germline CDR1 and CDR2 sequences are LGHDT and YNNKEL (reference sequence). The CDR3 is made up of 15 amino acids. The ends were cut back, 3 bases at V and 5 bases at J, with 17 bases in the middle. CDR3: CASSQDPRSEDEQYF. CDR3 bases: TGTGCCAGCAGCCAGGATCCTAGGAGTGAGGACGAGCAGTACTTC.

This rearrangement joins TRBV6-6 to TRBJ2-1; D could derive from TRBD1 or TRBD2 (5 bases each). The V and J ends lost 5 bases and 4 bases respectively, with 9 bases between them. Germline values: CDR1 MNHNY, CDR2 SVGAGI (reference sequence). The CDR3 has 13 residues. CDR3 nucleotide sequence: TGTGCCAGCAGTGGGACGTTGTACAATGAGCAGTTCTTC. Translation: CASSGTLYNEQFF.

V and J are TRBV4-2 and TRBJ2-7, with 7 bases identical to TRBD1. Germline CDR1 is LGHNA and CDR2 is YNFKEQ. Trimming removed 1 base from V and 6 bases from J; junction bases left unmatched: 3. This CDR3 comprises 13 residues. The CDR3 reads CASSQGPGGEQYF. Here the CDR3 DNA reads TGTGCCAGCAGCCAAGGGCCAGGGGGCGAGCAGTACTTC.

J is TRBJ1-1 and V is TRBV5-8; D uncertain. This CDR3 spans 13 amino acids. Deletions cut 1 base from V and 3 bases from J, with 7 bases between. Germline V lookup: CDR1 SGHTS, CDR2 YDEGEE. The CDR3 region is CASSLIVDTEAFF. The CDR3 DNA sequence: TGTGCCAGCAGCTTGATTGTGGACACTGAAGCTTTCTTT.

V and J are TRBV7-7 and TRBJ2-5, with D perhaps TRBD1 or TRBD2 (6 bases each). V lost 0 bases to trimming and J lost 5 bases, with 31 bases between them. This CDR3 contains 21 residues. CDR1 SSHAT and CDR2 FNYEAQ come from the germline V gene (reference sequence). CDR3 region: CASSLAARGSLFGGAGETQYF. The CDR3 coding sequence is TGTGCCAGCAGCTTAGCGGCAAGGGGGTCCCTATTCGGGGGAGCCGGGGAGACCCAGTACTTC.

V gene TRBV5-4 combines with J gene TRBJ2-7; the D gene could be TRBD1 or TRBD2 (5 bases each). The CDR3 is 14 residues long. Germline CDR1 SGHNT, CDR2 YYREEE (reference sequence). V was trimmed by 4 bases and J by 6 bases, leaving 17 bases between them. The CDR3 loop is CASSPRSGAGEQYF. The CDR3 nucleotides are TGTGCCAGCAGCCCCCGAAGTGGGGCGGGCGAGCAGTACTTC.

The J gene is TRBJ2-2, the V gene TRBV11-2; D call uncertain. V was trimmed by 2 bases and J by 1 base, leaving 14 bases between them. Germline CDR1 and CDR2: SGHAT and FQNNGV. CDR3 length equals 17 residues. For the CDR3, the DNA is TGTGCCAGCAGCTTAAATTTGGGCGGTTTGAACACCGGGGAGCTGTTTTTT. Its protein product is CASSLNLGGLNTGELFF.

V is TRBV15 and J is TRBJ2-1, with D possibly being TRBD1 or TRBD2 (6 bases each). Germline V CDR1 and CDR2: LNHNV, YYDKDF (reference sequence). The CDR3 extends over 17 amino acids. Trimming took 1 base from V and 6 from J, leaving 19 bases between them. This CDR3 reads CATSRGVGGGVGNEQFF. The DNA of the CDR3 is TGTGCCACCAGCAGAGGGGTAGGAGGGGGTGTGGGCAATGAGCAGTTCTTC.

A few counts support this clone. The chain employs TRBV20-1 and TRBJ1-5; D not resolved. This CDR3 has 12 amino acids. CDR1 and CDR2 (germline): DFQATT, SNEGSKA (reference sequence). V dropped 3 bases and J dropped 0 bases, with 3 bases sitting between them. CDR3 bases: TGCAGTGCTAGTCATAGCAATCAGCCCCAGCATTTT. Protein: CSASHSNQPQHF.

The chain combines TRBV20-1 with TRBJ2-5; D remains ambiguous. Trimming cost V 5 bases and J 8 bases, with 12 bases left between them. Germline V gene lookup returns CDR1 DFQATT and CDR2 SNEGSKA (reference sequence). CDR3 length: 11 amino acids. In DNA, the CDR3 is TGCAGTGCTCAACTCCTTGACACCCAGTACTTC. Its translation is CSAQLLDTQYF.

The chain joins TRBV18 to TRBJ1-3, with D unclear. Per the germline V gene, CDR1 is KGHSH and CDR2 is LQKENI. Trimming stripped 2 bases from V and 3 bases from J, with 5 bases between. This CDR3 comprises 13 residues. CDR3 residues: CASSPSDGNTIYF. CDR3 bases: TGTGCCAGCTCACCATCGGATGGAAACACCATATATTTT.

In DNA, the CDR3 is TGTGCCACCAGTGAGACCGGGACGGGCAATGAGCAGTTCTTC. It codes for CATSETGTGNEQFF. The chain couples TRBV24-1 to TRBJ2-1; D may match TRBD1 or TRBD2 (5 bases each). Germline-derived CDR1 and CDR2 are KGHDR and SFDVKD. The CDR3 loop spans 14 amino acids. Between the trimmed V and J ends, which lost 4 bases and 6 bases, there was a span of 12 bases.

The genes are TRBV25-1 and TRBJ1-6, with 7 bases fitting TRBD1. CDR3 length: 15 residues. With V trimmed by 8 bases and J by 1 base, 5 bases remained unmatched. Germline lookup yields CDR1 MGHDK and CDR2 SYGVNS. The CDR3 loop is CASSTGESYNSPLHF. The CDR3 nucleotides are TGTGCCAGCTCAACAGGGGAGTCCTATAATTCACCCCTCCACTTT.

The chain carries TRBV5-1 and TRBJ2-1; D might be TRBD2 (6 bases). Per germline, CDR1 SGHRS and CDR2 YFSETQ. V was trimmed by 0 bases and J by 7 bases, leaving 8 bases between them. CDR3 length equals 13 residues. The CDR3: CASSLGGRNEQFF. The CDR3 bases are TGCGCCAGCAGCTTGGGTGGGAGGAATGAGCAGTTCTTC.

This chain links TRBV4-2 with TRBJ2-2; perhaps TRBD1 as D (5 bases). The CDR3 sequence is 15 residues long. The V and J ends lost 2 bases and 1 base respectively, with 8 bases between them. Germline CDR1 and CDR2: LGHNA and YNFKEQ. The CDR3, as DNA: TGTGCCAGCAGCCAACAGGGTTTGAACACCGGGGAGCTGTTTTTT. It encodes CASSQQGLNTGELFF.

The chain couples TRBV6-2 or TRBV6-3 to TRBJ2-7; no clear D gene. The V end was cut by 3 bases, the J end by 1 base, with 19 bases between. Germline V CDR1 and CDR2: MNHEY, SVGEGT. The CDR3 spans 17 residues. In DNA, the CDR3 is TGTGCCAGCAGTTATAGGACGCCCGGCAAAATTTCCTACGAGCAGTACTTC. Amino acids: CASSYRTPGKISYEQYF.

The rearrangement uses TRBV6-5 and TRBJ2-7, with D maybe TRBD1 (5 bases). The CDR3 loop spans 14 amino acids. V shed 6 bases and J shed 5 bases, with 17 bases lying between them. Germline CDR1 and CDR2: MNHEY and SVGAGI. The CDR3 here is CASSPRQKDNEQYF. The CDR3 DNA follows: TGTGCCAGCAGCCCAAGACAGAAGGATAACGAGCAGTACTTC.

J is TRBJ1-4 and V is TRBV6-5, with 7 nucleotides matching TRBD1. V lost 4 bases to trimming and J lost 2 bases; unmatched junction nucleotides: 7. This CDR3 contains 16 residues. Germline loops: CDR1 MNHEY, CDR2 SVGAGI. The CDR3 DNA is TGTGCCAGCAGTTCACAGGGGAGGTCTACTAATGAAAAACTGTTTTTT. Amino acid sequence: CASSSQGRSTNEKLFF.

This rearrangement joins TRBV15 to TRBJ2-7; D ambiguous. With 0 bases removed from V and 0 bases from J, the gap between germline ends came to 12 bases. CDR3 length: 16 residues. The V gene's germline CDR1 is LNHNV and CDR2 YYDKDF (reference sequence). The DNA for the CDR3 is TGTGCCACCAGCAGAGATTCCGTCTCCTCCTCCTACGAGCAGTACTTC. This gives the protein CATSRDSVSSSYEQYF.